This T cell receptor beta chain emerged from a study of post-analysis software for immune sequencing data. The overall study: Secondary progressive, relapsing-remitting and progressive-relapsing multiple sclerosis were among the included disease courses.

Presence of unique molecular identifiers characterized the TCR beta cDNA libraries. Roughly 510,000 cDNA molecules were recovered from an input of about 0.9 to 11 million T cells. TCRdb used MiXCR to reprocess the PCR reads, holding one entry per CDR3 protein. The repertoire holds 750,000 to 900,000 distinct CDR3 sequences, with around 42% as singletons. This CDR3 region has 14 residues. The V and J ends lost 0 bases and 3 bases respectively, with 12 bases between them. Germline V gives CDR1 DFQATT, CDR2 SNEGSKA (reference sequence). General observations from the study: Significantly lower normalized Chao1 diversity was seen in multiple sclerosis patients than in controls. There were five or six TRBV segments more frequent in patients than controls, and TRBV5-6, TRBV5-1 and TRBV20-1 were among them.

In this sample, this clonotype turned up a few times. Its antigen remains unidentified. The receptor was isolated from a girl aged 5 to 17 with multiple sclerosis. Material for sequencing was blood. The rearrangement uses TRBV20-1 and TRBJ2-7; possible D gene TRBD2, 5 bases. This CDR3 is CSARDPADYYEQYF. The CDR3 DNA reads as TGCAGTGCTAGAGATCCTGCCGACTACTACGAGCAGTACTTC.